This record looks at one T cell receptor (beta chain) sequence and its context. Trimming took 5 bases from V and 0 from J, leaving 10 bases between them. Germline CDR1 is SNHLY and CDR2 is FYNNEI. This CDR3 is 14 amino acids long. The data originate from a study of blood T cell repertoires in COVID-19. TCRdb keeps only in-frame clones here, not all; method: immunoSEQ multiplex PCR. The profile shows approximately 300,000 clones, under 95% of them singletons. Material for sequencing was PBMCs or T cells enriched from blood (not recorded which). The chain uses TRBV2 and TRBJ2-5, with D possibly matching TRBD2 (6 bases). The source of this sequence is a woman aged 25 to 39 who had recovered from COVID-19. CDR3 sequence (DNA): TGTGCCAGCAGTCCAGCGGGTTACCAAGAGACCCAGTACTTC. The encoded protein is CASSPAGYQETQYF.